These 4 T cell receptor beta chains were sequenced from one sample in a study of monozygotic twins with inflammatory bowel disease (dated by TCRdb to about 2019). Library preparation used 5' RACE. Sequencer: Illumina HiSeq 2500. TCRdb reprocessed the reads, reporting each CDR3 protein sequence once and no DNA. This sample's table lists approximately 200,000 distinct CDR3 sequences. The top ten clonotypes cover roughly 8% of the sample. Sequenced sample: blood. These receptors were collected from a human donor with ulcerative colitis or Crohn's disease, or a healthy co-twin of an affected twin (not recorded which).

The chain is built from TRBV3-1 and TRBJ1-6; TCRdb's D call of TRBD1 is untestable without DNA. The germline gives CDR1 LGHDT, CDR2 YNNKEL (reference sequence). The CDR3 is made up of 15 amino acids. CDR3 amino acids: CASSQVVPDNSPLHF.

This chain uses TRBV27 with TRBJ2-5; TCRdb outputs TRBD1, but without DNA this stays unchecked. The germline gives CDR1 MNHEY, CDR2 SMNVEV (reference sequence). CDR3 size: 15 residues. The CDR3 protein is CASSLSPPPFETQYF.

The CDR3 loop is CSVFGTNTGELFF. V gene TRBV29-1 combines with J gene TRBJ2-2; as DNA is missing, the TRBD1 call by TCRdb cannot be tested. Per the germline V gene, CDR1 is SQVTM and CDR2 is ANQGSEA. The CDR3 totals 13 residues.

The chain has TRBV7-2 and TRBJ2-5; TCRdb's D call, TRBD2, is unchecked because there is no DNA. Germline-derived CDR1 and CDR2 are SGHTA and FQGNSA. The CDR3 is 15 residues long. CDR3 sequence: CASSFGGEGRETQYF.